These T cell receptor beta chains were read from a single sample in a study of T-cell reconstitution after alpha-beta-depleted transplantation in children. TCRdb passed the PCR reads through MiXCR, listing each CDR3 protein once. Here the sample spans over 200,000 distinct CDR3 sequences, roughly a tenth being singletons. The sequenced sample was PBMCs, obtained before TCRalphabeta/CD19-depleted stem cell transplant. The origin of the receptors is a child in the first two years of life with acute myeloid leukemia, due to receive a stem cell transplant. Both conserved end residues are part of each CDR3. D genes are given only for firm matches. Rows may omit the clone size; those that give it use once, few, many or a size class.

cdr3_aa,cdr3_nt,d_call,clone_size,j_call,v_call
CASSQAKLAESSYNEQFF,TGTGCCAGCAGCCAGGCTAAACTAGCGGAGAGCTCCTACAATGAGCAGTTCTTC,TRBD2,many,TRBJ2-1,TRBV14
CASSNQGGAEAFF,TGTGCCAGCAGTAACCAGGGTGGTGCTGAAGCTTTCTTT,.,.,TRBJ1-1,TRBV6-2/TRBV6-3
CASSLRWRVKTNEQYF,TGTGCCAGCAGTTTAAGGTGGAGGGTAAAGACTAACGAGCAGTACTTC,.,many,TRBJ2-7,TRBV12-3/TRBV12-4
CSAREQTWSGELFF,TGCAGTGCTAGAGAGCAGACGTGGAGCGGGGAGCTGTTTTTT,.,many,TRBJ2-2,TRBV20-1
CSARASRARNEKLFF,TGCAGTGCTAGAGCCTCCCGGGCCCGTAATGAAAAACTGTTTTTT,.,many,TRBJ1-4,TRBV20-1
CASSQAAGELFF,TGTGCCAGCAGCCAGGCGGCCGGGGAGCTGTTTTTT,.,many,TRBJ2-2,TRBV7-3
CASSKGLRDTEAFF,TGTGCCAGCAGCAAGGGGTTAAGGGACACTGAAGCTTTCTTT,.,many,TRBJ1-1,TRBV12-3/TRBV12-4
CANSLLSLWPTDTQYF,TGTGCCAACAGCTTGTTGAGCCTATGGCCCACAGATACGCAGTATTTT,.,.,TRBJ2-3,TRBV11-2
CASSQSGTSIGDNPQPQHF,TGCGCCAGCAGTCAATCCGGGACGAGTATCGGGGACAACCCTCAGCCCCAGCATTTT,.,few,TRBJ1-5,TRBV23-1
CASSLFFPRTGTGGGEQYF,TGTGCCAGCAGTTTATTCTTCCCCCGTACCGGGACAGGGGGCGGCGAGCAGTACTTC,TRBD1,few,TRBJ2-7,TRBV28
CSARREQETQYF,TGCAGTGCCAGGAGGGAACAAGAGACCCAGTACTTC,.,many,TRBJ2-5,TRBV20-1
CASKGAGDEQFF,TGTGCCAGCAAGGGGGCCGGGGATGAGCAGTTCTTC,TRBD1,.,TRBJ2-1,TRBV2
CASSLLSGPTQYF,TGTGCCAGCAGTTTGCTCTCTGGGCCCACGCAGTATTTT,.,many,TRBJ2-3,TRBV12-3/TRBV12-4
CASSPHAPGNTIYF,TGTGCCAGCAGCCCCCACGCACCTGGAAACACCATATATTTT,.,once,TRBJ1-3,TRBV28